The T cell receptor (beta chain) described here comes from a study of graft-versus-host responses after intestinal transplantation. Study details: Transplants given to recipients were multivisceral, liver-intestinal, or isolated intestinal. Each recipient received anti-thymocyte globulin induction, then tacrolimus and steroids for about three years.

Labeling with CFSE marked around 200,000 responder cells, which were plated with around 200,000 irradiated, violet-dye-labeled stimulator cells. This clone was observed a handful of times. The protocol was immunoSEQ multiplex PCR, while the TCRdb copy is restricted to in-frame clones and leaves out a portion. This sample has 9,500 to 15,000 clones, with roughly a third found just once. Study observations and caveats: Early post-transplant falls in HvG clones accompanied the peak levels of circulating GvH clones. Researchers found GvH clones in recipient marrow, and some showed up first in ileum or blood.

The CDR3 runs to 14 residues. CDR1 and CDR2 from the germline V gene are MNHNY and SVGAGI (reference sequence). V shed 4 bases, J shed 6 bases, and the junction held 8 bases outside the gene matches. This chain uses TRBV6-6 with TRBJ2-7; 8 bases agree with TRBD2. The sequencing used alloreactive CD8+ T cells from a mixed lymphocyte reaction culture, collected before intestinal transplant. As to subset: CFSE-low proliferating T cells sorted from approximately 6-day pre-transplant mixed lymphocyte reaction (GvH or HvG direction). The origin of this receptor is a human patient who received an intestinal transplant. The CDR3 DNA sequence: TGTGCCAGCAGTTCTGGACTAGCTGTAGGCGAGCAGTACTTC. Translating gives CASSSGLAVGEQYF.